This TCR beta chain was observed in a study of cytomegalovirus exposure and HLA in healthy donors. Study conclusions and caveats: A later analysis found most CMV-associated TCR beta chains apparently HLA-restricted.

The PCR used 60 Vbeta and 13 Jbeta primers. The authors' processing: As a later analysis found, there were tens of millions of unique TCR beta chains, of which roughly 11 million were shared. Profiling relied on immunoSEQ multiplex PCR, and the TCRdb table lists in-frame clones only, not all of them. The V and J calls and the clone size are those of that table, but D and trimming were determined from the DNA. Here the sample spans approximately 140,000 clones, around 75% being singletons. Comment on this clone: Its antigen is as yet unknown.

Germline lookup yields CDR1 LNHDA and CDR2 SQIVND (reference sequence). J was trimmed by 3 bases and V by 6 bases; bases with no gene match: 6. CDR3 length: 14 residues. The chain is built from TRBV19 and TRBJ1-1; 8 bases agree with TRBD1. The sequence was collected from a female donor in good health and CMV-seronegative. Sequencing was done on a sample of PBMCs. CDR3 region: CASRDWTGYTEAFF. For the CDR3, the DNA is TGTGCCAGTAGAGACTGGACAGGGTACACTGAAGCTTTCTTT.